This is a list of T cell receptor beta chains from one sample in a study of shared clonotypes between healthy human individuals. Profiled with immunoSEQ multiplex PCR; TCRdb holds only in-frame clones, not every one. The sample lists millions of clones, approximately 95% seen once, with about 0.37% in the top ten. The source material was naive CD4+ T cells from PBMCs. Receptors originate from a man aged 18 to 30 in good health. Some clones in this sample may be carry-over from other donors' samples. Both conserved end residues are part of each CDR3. A D gene is named only where the DNA matches it firmly. The size field is filled for only some rows; it gives once, few, many or a size class.

D gene: NA
clone size: NA
V gene: TRBV19
J gene: TRBJ1-4
CDR3 DNA: TGTGCCAGTAGTATAGAAGGACGGGGTAATGAAAAACTGTTTTTT
CDR3 protein: CASSIEGRGNEKLFF

D gene: NA
clone size: NA
V gene: TRBV5-4
J gene: TRBJ2-7
CDR3 DNA: TGTGCCAGCAGCTTGGACTCTCAAACCTACGAGCAGTACTTC
CDR3 protein: CASSLDSQTYEQYF

D gene: TRBD1
clone size: NA
V gene: TRBV19
J gene: TRBJ1-1
CDR3 DNA: TGTGCCAGTAGTAGGACAGGGGCGAACACTGAAGCTTTCTTT
CDR3 protein: CASSRTGANTEAFF

D gene: NA
clone size: NA
V gene: TRBV5-1
J gene: TRBJ2-7
CDR3 DNA: TGCGCCAGCAGGGGAGGGTCAGGACAGGGTGTTTACGAGCAGTACTTC
CDR3 protein: CASRGGSGQGVYEQYF

D gene: TRBD2
clone size: NA
V gene: TRBV10-3
J gene: TRBJ2-1
CDR3 DNA: TGTGCCATCAGTGAAGGGATTAGCGGGGGAGAAAAGCAGTTCTTC
CDR3 protein: CAISEGISGGEKQFF

D gene: TRBD2
clone size: NA
V gene: TRBV4-2
J gene: TRBJ2-3
CDR3 DNA: TGTGCCAGCAGCCAAATAGCGGGATTACCCACAGATACGCAGTATTTT
CDR3 protein: CASSQIAGLPTDTQYF

D gene: TRBD1
clone size: few
V gene: TRBV2
J gene: TRBJ1-1
CDR3 DNA: TGTGCCAGCAGTGTGCTACAGGGGCAAAACACTGAAGCTTTCTTT
CDR3 protein: CASSVLQGQNTEAFF

D gene: NA
clone size: NA
V gene: TRBV28
J gene: TRBJ1-3
CDR3 DNA: TGTGCCAGCAGTTCCCCCTTCCGGGACCCCAGATCTGGAAACACCATATATTTT
CDR3 protein: CASSSPFRDPRSGNTIYF

D gene: NA
clone size: once
V gene: TRBV27
J gene: TRBJ2-7
CDR3 DNA: TGTGCCAGCACTAGAGACAGAACTGGGCGGGAGCAGTACTTC
CDR3 protein: CASTRDRTGREQYF

D gene: NA
clone size: NA
V gene: TRBV5-4
J gene: TRBJ1-1
CDR3 DNA: TGTGCCAGCAGCCTTCCCGGTTCTGCGAACACTGAAGCTTTCTTT
CDR3 protein: CASSLPGSANTEAFF

D gene: NA
clone size: NA
V gene: TRBV4-3
J gene: TRBJ1-6
CDR3 DNA: TGCGCCAGCAGCCAAGATGGGCGAGCAGGGTTCTCACCCCTCCACTTT
CDR3 protein: CASSQDGRAGFSPLHF

D gene: TRBD2
clone size: NA
V gene: TRBV14
J gene: TRBJ2-2
CDR3 DNA: TGTGCCAGCAGCCGCACCACTAGCGGGAGTTTCACCGGGGAGCTGTTTTTT
CDR3 protein: CASSRTTSGSFTGELFF

D gene: TRBD1
clone size: once
V gene: TRBV28
J gene: TRBJ1-5
CDR3 DNA: TGTGCCAGCAGTACGTCAGACAGGGGCCCAAAACAGCCCCAGCATTTT
CDR3 protein: CASSTSDRGPKQPQHF